The 30 T cell receptor beta chains below were found in one sample sequenced in a study of beta chain features in type 1 diabetes. Since all of the isolated RNA was reverse transcribed, expressed TCRB transcripts were what got sequenced. Assay used: immunoSEQ multiplex PCR; TCRdb lists only in-frame clones, some missing. The table lists some 150,000 clones, 9.2% of them singletons, with around 0.63% in the top ten. The sample comprised central memory CD4+ T cells from blood. All receptors come from a man aged 18 to 29 in good health.

The chain employs TRBV20-1 and TRBJ1-3; D is uncertain. Germline V lookup: CDR1 DFQATT, CDR2 SNEGSKA (reference sequence). Deletions cut 4 bases from V and 2 bases from J, with 3 bases between. The CDR3 spans 11 residues. The CDR3 reads CSATAGNTIYF. The CDR3 nucleotides are TGCAGTGCTACAGCTGGAAACACCATATATTTT.

The chain combines TRBV21-1 with TRBJ1-4; the table's D call, TRBD1, was not checked against the DNA. TRBV21-1 is a known pseudogene. The CDR3 spans 16 residues. The CDR3 sequence is CASSKKGTVKNEKLFF. Here the CDR3 DNA reads TGTGCCAGCAGCAAAAAAGGGACAGTTAAAAATGAAAAACTGTTTTTT.

The chain recombines TRBV6-5 with TRBJ1-5, with D unclear. Per the germline V gene, CDR1 is MNHEY and CDR2 is SVGAGI. CDR3 size: 13 residues. The V gene lost 11 bases and the J gene lost 3 bases, with 14 bases spanning the gap. The CDR3 DNA is TGTGCCGCAGGTGGCACCCCCAATCAGCCCCAGCATTTT. Translating it yields CAAGGTPNQPQHF.

The chain is built from TRBV5-1 and TRBJ1-2; TRBD1 might be the D (6 bases). The CDR3 is 15 amino acids. Trimming took off 4 bases at V and 3 bases at J, with 16 bases between the two ends. Germline V CDR1 and CDR2: SGHRS, YFSETQ. DNA for the CDR3: TGCGCCAGCAGCCTACAGGGATCGGAGGACTATGGCTACACCTTC. Its translation is CASSLQGSEDYGYTF.

This clone has a count of ten or more. This chain connects TRBV9 to TRBJ2-2; 8 bases fit TRBD2. J lost 0 bases, V lost 0 bases, and 4 bases had no gene match. CDR1 and CDR2 (germline): SGDLS, YYNGEE. This CDR3 is built from 17 residues. CDR3 DNA: TGTGCCAGCAGCGTAGGTCTAGCGGGCCCGAACACCGGGGAGCTGTTTTTT. Translated, it gives CASSVGLAGPNTGELFF. Variable domain in full (rest from reference TRBV9 and TRBJ2-2): DSGVTQTPKHLITATGQRVTLRCSPRSGDLSVYWYQQSLDQGLQFLIQYYNGEERAKGNILERFSAQQFPDLHSELNLSSLELGDSALYFCASSVGLAGPNTGELFFGEGSRLTVL.

This clone has just a few counts. The genes are TRBV4-2 and TRBJ1-1; D is perhaps TRBD1 (5 bases). The length of the CDR3 is 14 residues. The germline gives CDR1 LGHNA, CDR2 YNFKEQ. V dropped 1 base and J dropped 1 base, with 7 bases sitting between them. The CDR3 nucleotides are TGTGCCAGCAGCCAAGCGGGGGGGAACACTGAAGCTTTCTTT. Translating it yields CASSQAGGNTEAFF.

This clone turned up a few times. This chain connects TRBV6-5 to TRBJ1-1, with a weak D call TRBD1 (5 bases). The CDR3 runs 15 residues. The germline V gene encodes CDR1 MNHEY and CDR2 SVGAGI. V was trimmed by 6 bases and J by 0 bases, leaving 14 bases between them. Here the CDR3 reads CASSPGGTVNTEAFF. The CDR3 nucleotides are TGTGCCAGCAGCCCCGGCGGGACGGTGAACACTGAAGCTTTCTTT.

This clone was seen only a few times. The rearrangement links TRBV6-6 to TRBJ1-4, with 10 nucleotides matching TRBD1. Losses at the gene ends were 6 bases for V and 10 bases for J; bases not matched to a gene: 11. CDR1 is MNHNY and CDR2 is SVGAGI in the germline V gene (reference sequence). The CDR3 is 15 amino acids. CDR3 amino acids: CASSQAGTGERKLFF. CDR3 DNA sequence: TGTGCCAGCAGCCAAGCCGGGACAGGGGAAAGAAAACTGTTTTTT.

This clone was detected ten times or more. The chain uses TRBV23-1 and TRBJ2-1, with 16 bases that match TRBD2. TRBV23-1 is filed as an ORF, its function uncertain. V gave up 1 base and J gave up 6 bases; unmatched junction bases: 12. The CDR3 runs 20 residues. CDR3 DNA: TGCGCCAGCAGTCAATGGGGACTAGCGGGGGGGCCTTTCGGTGCCAATGAGCAGTTCTTC. Translating gives CASSQWGLAGGPFGANEQFF.

The chain is built from TRBV5-1 and TRBJ1-1; 8 bases line up with TRBD1. J lost 1 base, V lost 3 bases, and 8 bases had no gene match. Germline V gives CDR1 SGHRS, CDR2 YFSETQ. The CDR3 extends over 16 amino acids. CDR3 protein: CASSSIPGTGNTEAFF. For the CDR3, the DNA is TGCGCCAGCAGCTCAATACCCGGGACAGGGAACACTGAAGCTTTCTTT.

V is TRBV7-9 and J is TRBJ2-5, with D maybe TRBD1 (6 bases). Per the germline V gene, CDR1 is SEHNR and CDR2 is FQNEAQ (reference sequence). CDR3 length: 16 amino acids. Trimming stripped 5 bases from V and 5 bases from J, with 21 bases between. The CDR3 spells CASSPGVNRVYETQYF. CDR3 sequence (DNA): TGTGCCAGCAGCCCTGGTGTGAACAGGGTATATGAGACCCAGTACTTC. Complete variable domain (other parts from reference TRBV7-9 and TRBJ2-5): DTGVSQNPRHKITKRGQNVTFRCDPISEHNRLYWYRQTLGQGPEFLTYFQNEAQLEKSRLLSDRFSAERPKGSFSTLEIQRTEQGDSAMYLCASSPGVNRVYETQYFGPGTRLLVL.

This clone was seen a few times. The chain links TRBV4-2 to TRBJ2-6; D not certain. This CDR3 comprises 16 residues. Trimming shortened V by 3 bases and J by 2 bases, and 11 bases separated the two germline ends. The V gene's germline CDR1 is LGHNA and CDR2 YNFKEQ. The CDR3 DNA follows: TGTGCCAGCAGCCAGACCGGCGCGGCTGGGGCCAACGTCCTGACTTTC. Translating gives CASSQTGAAGANVLTF.

A single count supports this clone. This chain connects TRBV5-6 to TRBJ1-4; 11 bases map to TRBD1. The CDR3 spans 15 residues. Germline V CDR1 and CDR2: SGHDT, YYEEEE. The V and J ends lost 4 bases and 7 bases, in that order; junction bases with no gene match: 6. The CDR3 DNA is TGTGCCAGCAGCCTCCAAGGGACAGGGGGTGAAAAACTGTTTTTT. It encodes CASSLQGTGGEKLFF. The variable domain in full, completed from reference TRBV5-6 and TRBJ1-4, reads DAGVTQSPTHLIKTRGQQVTLRCSPKSGHDTVSWYQQALGQGPQFIFQYYEEEERQRGNFPDRFSGHQFPNYSSELNVNALLLGDSALYLCASSLQGTGGEKLFFGSGTQLSVL.

This clone was detected only a few times. This sequence joins TRBV11-3 and TRBJ2-5, with 12 positions matching TRBD2. There are 14 residues in the CDR3. Germline CDR1 reads SGHNT; CDR2 reads YENEEA. J gave up 5 bases and V 8 bases, and 6 bases lay outside the gene matches. DNA of the CDR3: TGTGCCAGCGGGCCTAGCGGGGGGGCTGAGACCCAGTACTTC. As protein: CASGPSGGAETQYF.

The rearrangement joins TRBV5-1 to TRBJ1-1; 7 bases fit TRBD1. V gave up 0 bases and J gave up 4 bases; unmatched junction bases: 6. This CDR3 is 15 amino acids long. The germline CDR1 and CDR2 sequences are SGHRS and YFSETQ. The CDR3 DNA reads as TGCGCCAGCAGCTTGGCGACAGGGTCGGGCACTGAAGCTTTCTTT. Its protein product is CASSLATGSGTEAFF. Drawing the rest from reference TRBV5-1 and TRBJ1-1, the complete variable domain is KAGVTQTPRYLIKTRGQQVTLSCSPISGHRSVSWYQQTPGQGLQFLFEYFSETQRNKGNFPGRFSGRQFSNSRSEMNVSTLELGDSALYLCASSLATGSGTEAFFGQGTRLTVV.

CDR3 amino acids: CASSLDRGGYGYTF. The CDR3 DNA reads as TGTGCCAGCAGTTTAGACAGGGGAGGGTATGGCTACACCTTC. The V gene is TRBV28, the J gene TRBJ1-2, with 8 bases fitting TRBD1. Per germline, CDR1 MDHEN and CDR2 SYDVKM. The ends lost 2 bases at V and 5 bases at J; junction bases unmatched: 4. The CDR3 length is 14 residues.

The genes are TRBV9 and TRBJ2-2, with 10 bases fitting TRBD2. Germline values: CDR1 SGDLS, CDR2 YYNGEE. This CDR3 has 16 amino acids. Trimming cost V 2 bases and J 7 bases; bases outside gene matches: 8. CDR3 region: CASSVLAGARGGELFF. The DNA for the CDR3 is TGTGCCAGCAGCGTCCTAGCGGGGGCGCGGGGCGGGGAGCTGTTTTTT.

The chain uses TRBV25-1 and TRBJ2-7; D perhaps matches TRBD1 (6 bases). The V gene lost 5 bases and the J gene lost 9 bases, with 23 bases spanning the gap. CDR1 is MGHDK and CDR2 is SYGVNS in the germline V gene. The CDR3 spans 15 residues. The CDR3 DNA sequence: TGTGCCAGCAGTTTGAGGGGGATTAGTCCCAACGGGCAGTACTTC. This sequence encodes CASSLRGISPNGQYF.

Many counts were recorded for this clone. The chain joins TRBV25-1 to TRBJ1-2, with 8 nucleotides matching TRBD1. The CDR3 consists of 13 residues. Germline trimming cut 5 bases from V and 8 bases from J; bases unmatched to any gene: 7. Germline lookup yields CDR1 MGHDK and CDR2 SYGVNS. The CDR3 DNA follows: TGTGCCAGCAGTTCCCAGGGGGCTGGCGGCTACACCTTC. Protein: CASSSQGAGGYTF.

This clone showed up just a few times. The chain employs TRBV7-9 and TRBJ1-6; 7 bases line up with TRBD1. Germline V gives CDR1 SEHNR, CDR2 FQNEAQ (reference sequence). J lost 9 bases, V lost 5 bases, and 10 bases had no gene match. This CDR3 has 15 residues. The CDR3 DNA reads as TGTGCCAGCAGCCAAGCAGACAGGGTAGTTTCACCCCTCCACTTT. Translated, it gives CASSQADRVVSPLHF.

This clone was detected only a few times. The CDR3 DNA sequence: TGTGCCAGCAGCCCCAGCCGCGCAGGGGTGCGGCAAGAGACCCAGTACTTC. Its protein is CASSPSRAGVRQETQYF. V gene TRBV11-1 combines with J gene TRBJ2-5, with D possibly matching TRBD1 (6 bases). Germline CDR1 and CDR2: SGHAT and FQDESV (reference sequence). CDR3 length: 17 residues. Trimming stripped 5 bases from V and 2 bases from J, with 21 bases between.

This clone turned up a few times. The chain is built from TRBV4-1 and TRBJ1-2; the match to TRBD1 covers 8 bases. Germline V CDR1 and CDR2: MGHRA, YSYEKL. Trimming at V came to 4 bases and at J to 3 bases, leaving 4 bases not matched to a gene. There are 14 residues in the CDR3. The CDR3 bases are TGCGCCAGCAGCCGACCGACAGGGGACTATGGCTACACCTTC. It specifies CASSRPTGDYGYTF.

This chain joins TRBV19 and TRBJ1-5, with D uncertain. The CDR3 contains 17 residues. V was clipped by 0 bases and J by 3 bases, with 15 bases between them. Per the germline V gene, CDR1 is LNHDA and CDR2 is SQIVND (reference sequence). The CDR3 spells CASSIDWAEGFNQPQHF. CDR3 nucleotides: TGTGCCAGTAGTATAGATTGGGCCGAGGGTTTCAATCAGCCCCAGCATTTT.

This clone was detected a few times. This chain joins TRBV11-2 and TRBJ1-5; maybe TRBD1 (6 bases). V was pared by 5 bases and J by 4 bases, with 15 bases between. The CDR3 spans 15 residues. Germline assignment: CDR1 SGHAT and CDR2 FQNNGV. DNA of the CDR3: TGTGCCAGCAGCCGCCAACCAGGGGAAAATCAGCCCCAGCATTTT. As protein: CASSRQPGENQPQHF. The variable domain in full, with the rest retrieved from reference TRBV11-2 and TRBJ1-5, is EAGVAQSPRYKIIEKRQSVAFWCNPISGHATLYWYQQILGQGPKLLIQFQNNGVVDDSQLPKDRFSAERLKGVDSTLKIQPAKLEDSAVYLCASSRQPGENQPQHFGDGTRLSIL.

This clone was seen more than once but under ten times. The chain joins TRBV6-5 to TRBJ2-1, with TRBD2 matching over 8 bases. V shed 10 bases, J shed 4 bases, and the junction held 9 bases outside the gene matches. Per the germline V gene, CDR1 is MNHEY and CDR2 is SVGAGI. CDR3 length: 14 amino acids. CDR3 in DNA: TGTGCCACTGGAAGCGGGGGCCTGTACAATGAGCAGTTCTTC. Translated, it gives CATGSGGLYNEQFF.

This clone was detected only a few times. The V and J genes are TRBV7-8 and TRBJ2-1, with a possible D match to TRBD2 (6 bases). Germline V gives CDR1 SGHVS, CDR2 FQNEAQ. This CDR3 has 14 residues. The V gene lost 5 bases and the J gene lost 7 bases, with 15 bases spanning the gap. The CDR3 coding sequence is TGTGCCAGCAGCAGGCGGGACCCCCGGAATGAGCAGTTCTTC. It specifies CASSRRDPRNEQFF.

The gene calls are TRBV29-1 and TRBJ1-4, with a possible D match to TRBD1 (6 bases). In germline, CDR1 is SQVTM, CDR2 ANQGSEA. Trimming took off 6 bases at V and 8 bases at J, with 16 bases between the two ends. The CDR3 is 13 residues long. The CDR3 reads CSVAETQGEKLFF. The CDR3 bases are TGCAGCGTGGCAGAGACTCAGGGGGAAAAACTGTTTTTT.

The chain is built from TRBV7-6 and TRBJ2-3; no definite D call. CDR1 and CDR2 from the germline V gene are SGHVS and FNYEAQ. This CDR3 comprises 14 residues. V lost 5 bases to trimming and J lost 2 bases, with 11 bases between them. CDR3 residues: CASSPDTYTDTQYF. The CDR3 DNA follows: TGTGCCAGCAGCCCTGACACCTACACAGATACGCAGTATTTT.

This clone was seen a handful of times. The J gene is TRBJ2-3, the V gene TRBV7-2, with a tentative D call TRBD2 (6 bases). In germline, CDR1 is SGHTA, CDR2 FQGNSA. This CDR3 is 15 amino acids long. The V and J ends lost 5 bases and 2 bases respectively, with 14 bases between them. In nucleotides, the CDR3 is TGTGCCAGCAGCATCATGGGACTTAACACAGATACGCAGTATTTT. Translating it yields CASSIMGLNTDTQYF.

CDR3 residues: CASSLDASSNQPQHF. In DNA, the CDR3 is TGCGCCAGCAGCTTGGATGCGAGTAGCAATCAGCCCCAGCATTTT. The V gene is TRBV5-1, the J gene TRBJ1-5; unclear D gene. This CDR3 region has 15 residues. The ends were cut back, 0 bases at V and 0 bases at J, with 7 bases in the middle. Germline-derived CDR1 and CDR2 are SGHRS and YFSETQ.